The 21 T cell receptor beta chains given below trace back to one sample, sequenced in a study of CD8 T cells in Susac syndrome. RNA, at about 0.5 to 1 ug, was reverse transcribed with random hexamers. TCRdb passed the immunoSEQ multiplex PCR reads through MiXCR, listing each CDR3 protein once. Here the sample spans 75,000 to 80,000 distinct CDR3 sequences, roughly 94% being singletons. The sequencing sample was made of CD8+ T cells from PBMCs. These receptors were obtained from a human donor with Susac syndrome.

V gene TRBV9 combines with J gene TRBJ2-7, with D tentatively TRBD1 (6 bases). CDR1 and CDR2 (germline): SGDLS, YYNGEE. V lost 3 bases and J 0 bases, leaving 13 bases between the germline ends. CDR3 length: 15 residues. The CDR3 DNA reads as TGTGCCAGCAGCGACGGGACAACACCCTCCTACGAGCAGTACTTC. It yields the protein CASSDGTTPSYEQYF.

As DNA, the CDR3 is TGCAGTGCCGCCATTGAGGCAGGGGCCATGAACACTGAAGCTTTCTTT. It is translated as CSAAIEAGAMNTEAFF. The rearrangement joins TRBV20-1 to TRBJ1-1, with D possibly matching TRBD1 (6 bases). CDR3 length: 16 residues. Per the germline V gene, CDR1 is DFQATT and CDR2 is SNEGSKA (reference sequence). Trimming took off 6 bases at V and 0 bases at J, with 20 bases between the two ends.

The table lists this clonotype with a few counts. The chain recombines TRBV5-4 with TRBJ2-1; 10 positions match TRBD1. Germline assignment: CDR1 SGHNT and CDR2 YYREEE (reference sequence). V was pared by 0 bases and J by 4 bases, with 1 base of the junction left unmatched. The CDR3 is 15 amino acids. The CDR3 spells CASSLGGQGYNEQFF. Here the CDR3 DNA reads TGTGCCAGCAGCTTGGGGGGACAGGGGTACAATGAGCAGTTCTTC.

This chain uses TRBV12-3 or TRBV12-4 with TRBJ1-1, with a weak D call TRBD1 (6 bases). Trimming pared 5 bases from V and 8 bases from J, leaving 12 bases between. The CDR3 length is 12 residues. The CDR3 loop is CASSGTGTEAFF. The CDR3, as DNA: TGTGCCAGCAGTGGGACCGGGACAGAAGCTTTCTTT.

The chain links TRBV28 to TRBJ1-2; tentative D call: TRBD1 (6 bases). Germline lookup yields CDR1 MDHEN and CDR2 SYDVKM. V lost 5 bases, J lost 3 bases, and 13 bases lay in between. This CDR3 has 14 residues. CDR3 sequence: CASSPWGRDYGYTF. DNA for the CDR3: TGTGCCAGCAGTCCTTGGGGGCGGGACTATGGCTACACCTTC.

V usage is TRBV10-3 and J usage is TRBJ1-1; 7 bases match TRBD1. CDR3 size: 13 residues. V was clipped by 6 bases and J by 4 bases; unmatched bases: 5. The germline V gene encodes CDR1 ENHRY and CDR2 SYGVKD. The CDR3, as DNA: TGTGCCATCAGCGCCGCAGGGGGCACTGAAGCTTTCTTT. Translated: CAISAAGGTEAFF.

The CDR3 bases are TGTGCCAGCAGTGAGGGCAGGACTTCTAGCACAGATACGCAGTATTTT. It yields the protein CASSEGRTSSTDTQYF. This sequence joins TRBV2 and TRBJ2-3; tentatively, D is TRBD2 (5 bases). The V end was cut by 3 bases, the J end by 0 bases, with 13 bases between. This CDR3 has 16 amino acids. CDR1 SNHLY and CDR2 FYNNEI come from the germline V gene.

This clonotype was observed a single time. The chain joins TRBV5-1 to TRBJ1-2; TRBD1 aligns across 7 bases. CDR1 and CDR2 (germline): SGHRS, YFSETQ. The V gene end was trimmed by 6 bases and the J gene end by 6 bases; junction bases not matched to a gene: 8. This CDR3 contains 13 residues. Here the CDR3 DNA reads TGCGCCAGCATCGGAACAGGGGCCGATGGCTACACCTTC. Translated, it gives CASIGTGADGYTF.

The V and J genes are TRBV29-1 and TRBJ2-1; no firm D call. V lost 1 base to trimming and J lost 10 bases, with 11 bases between them. The CDR3 sequence is 12 residues long. The V gene's germline CDR1 is SQVTM and CDR2 ANQGSEA. The chain's CDR3 is CSVEARVQEQFF. In DNA, the CDR3 is TGCAGCGTTGAAGCAAGGGTACAGGAGCAGTTCTTC.

The chain has TRBV7-9 and TRBJ2-7; D possibly corresponds to TRBD1 (5 bases). Deletions cut 4 bases from V and 3 bases from J, with 16 bases between. This CDR3 has 15 amino acids. The germline CDR1 and CDR2 sequences are SEHNR and FQNEAQ (reference sequence). CDR3 in amino acids: CASSSSPGLSYEQYF. The CDR3 coding sequence is TGTGCCAGCAGCTCCTCTCCAGGGTTGAGCTACGAGCAGTACTTC.

This chain uses TRBV9 with TRBJ1-4; TRBD1 might be the D (5 bases). CDR3 length: 14 residues. V lost 4 bases to trimming and J lost 5 bases, with 12 bases between them. Germline CDR1 and CDR2: SGDLS and YYNGEE. The CDR3 loop is CASSPQGNNEKLFF. The CDR3 DNA sequence: TGTGCCAGCAGCCCTCAGGGAAACAATGAAAAACTGTTTTTT.

The chain carries TRBV3-1 and TRBJ2-7; D is undetermined. Trimming took 0 bases from V and 6 from J, leaving 3 bases between them. Germline CDR1 is LGHDT and CDR2 is YNNKEL (reference sequence). The CDR3 length is 11 residues. The CDR3 loop reads CASSQDREQYF. As DNA, the CDR3 is TGTGCCAGCAGCCAAGATCGCGAGCAGTACTTC.

V is TRBV9 and J is TRBJ1-4; D is perhaps TRBD1 (5 bases). CDR3 size: 16 residues. The V and J ends lost 0 bases and 1 base respectively, with 10 bases between them. CDR1 SGDLS and CDR2 YYNGEE come from the germline V gene. The CDR3 loop reads CASSVAGGVTNEKLFF. The CDR3 DNA reads as TGTGCCAGCAGCGTAGCGGGGGGTGTAACTAATGAAAAACTGTTTTTT.

The CDR3 loop reads CASGLVNSGGYEQYF. For the CDR3, the DNA is TGTGCTAGTGGTTTGGTTAATAGCGGGGGCTACGAGCAGTACTTC. The rearrangement links TRBV12-5 to TRBJ2-7; 9 nucleotides match TRBD2. This CDR3 region has 15 residues. Looked up from germline, CDR1 is LGHNT and CDR2 is FRNRAP. The V gene end was trimmed by 0 bases and the J gene end by 3 bases; junction bases not matched to a gene: 3.

The chain's CDR3 is CASSVDTGSQETQYF. The CDR3 DNA reads TGTGCCAGCAGCGTAGACACAGGGTCCCAAGAGACCCAGTACTTC. The V and J genes are TRBV9 and TRBJ2-5; D perhaps matches TRBD1 (6 bases). This CDR3 has 15 residues. Germline CDR1 is SGDLS and CDR2 is YYNGEE. V lost 0 bases to trimming and J lost 1 base, with 10 bases between them.

V and J are TRBV20-1 and TRBJ2-2, with 9 bases matching TRBD2. From germline, CDR1 is DFQATT and CDR2 SNEGSKA (reference sequence). The CDR3 sequence is 15 residues long. This CDR3 is CSSPGQRGDYGELFF. CDR3 DNA sequence: TGCAGCTCTCCGGGACAGCGGGGGGACTACGGGGAGCTGTTTTTT.

In nucleotides, the CDR3 is TGTGCCAGCAGTTTGACCGACTCCAGAGGATCACCTGGCTACACCTTC. Its protein is CASSLTDSRGSPGYTF. The gene calls are TRBV28 and TRBJ1-2; D gene unclear. V lost 3 bases and J lost 7, with 21 bases in between. The CDR3 has 16 amino acids. Per germline, CDR1 MDHEN and CDR2 SYDVKM.

DNA of the CDR3: TGTGCCAGCAGCTTAAATACAGCGAGTAAAGAGACCCAGTACTTC. Translating gives CASSLNTASKETQYF. The chain has TRBV7-6 and TRBJ2-5; D is undetermined. The germline V gene encodes CDR1 SGHVS and CDR2 FNYEAQ. Trimming took 2 bases from V and 3 from J, leaving 13 bases between them. The CDR3 has 15 residues.

The chain links TRBV20-1 to TRBJ2-7; D ambiguous. CDR3 length: 11 amino acids. V dropped 0 bases and J dropped 0 bases, with 0 bases sitting between them. Germline V lookup: CDR1 DFQATT, CDR2 SNEGSKA (reference sequence). The CDR3 here is CSARDSYEQYF. The CDR3 DNA reads TGCAGTGCTAGAGACTCCTACGAGCAGTACTTC.

This clonotype was observed a single time. J is TRBJ2-3 and V is TRBV7-6; 14 bases are shared with TRBD2. CDR1 is SGHVS, CDR2 FNYEAQ, per germline. This CDR3 spans 16 amino acids. V dropped 6 bases and J dropped 2; count of bases not matched to a gene: 4. CDR3 nucleotide sequence: TGTGCCAGCAGTCCGGGACTAGCGGGGGCCACAGATACGCAGTATTTT. Residues: CASSPGLAGATDTQYF.

This rearrangement joins TRBV11-2 to TRBJ2-5; TRBD2 matches 11 bases. The germline CDR1 and CDR2 sequences are SGHAT and FQNNGV. Trimming removed 4 bases from V and 2 bases from J; junction bases left unmatched: 6. The CDR3 runs to 16 residues. Here the CDR3 DNA reads TGTGCCAGCAGCTACCGACTAGCGGGACCGCAAGAGACCCAGTACTTC. This translates into CASSYRLAGPQETQYF. The whole variable domain, filled in from reference TRBV11-2 and TRBJ2-5, reads EAGVAQSPRYKIIEKRQSVAFWCNPISGHATLYWYQQILGQGPKLLIQFQNNGVVDDSQLPKDRFSAERLKGVDSTLKIQPAKLEDSAVYLCASSYRLAGPQETQYFGPGTRLLVL.